Listed here is a single T cell receptor (beta chain). Trimming took off 7 bases at V and 0 bases at J, with 10 bases between the two ends. The CDR3 is 13 amino acids. The germline V gene has CDR1 MNHNS and CDR2 SASEGT. These data are taken from a study of identifying expanded T cells in peripheral blood. Method: immunoSEQ multiplex PCR; TCRdb's copy keeps in-frame clones and lacks some. This sample has some 95,000 clones, with about 90% found just once. The receptor was isolated from a person aged 18-69 years in good health. The V and J genes are TRBV6-1 and TRBJ2-7; no clear D gene. Sequenced: blood. The CDR3: CASIRENSYEQYF. The DNA for the CDR3 is TGTGCCAGCATACGAGAGAACTCCTACGAGCAGTACTTC.